This T cell receptor (beta chain) emerged from a study of T cells in localized non-small cell lung cancer. Study-wide findings and caveats: Appearing in adjacent lung were a median roughly 60 of the top 100 tumor clones. In the blood, greater T cell density corresponded to longer overall survival. Heterogeneity within the tumor remains possible, as just one region underwent sequencing. In uninvolved adjacent lung, T cell clonality reached its highest value, exceeding tumor.

Data came from immunoSEQ multiplex PCR; TCRdb stores just in-frame clones and leaves some out. The sample includes fewer than 35,000 clones, around 90% of them seen just once. Remarks on this clone: The antigen is unknown.

Germline V lookup: CDR1 KGHSH, CDR2 LQKENI. V was trimmed by 7 bases and J by 0 bases, leaving 9 bases between them. This CDR3 contains 13 residues. The sequencing used peripheral blood mononuclear cells, collected before any cancer treatment. This TCR derives from a man aged 35-75 years with stage III lung adenocarcinoma. V is TRBV18 and J is TRBJ1-1; D is uncertain. The CDR3 nucleotides read TGTGCCAGCTACCAGTCCCTGAACACTGAAGCTTTCTTT. Translated: CASYQSLNTEAFF.